These 22 T cell receptor beta chains were all obtained from the same sample, sequenced in a study of control samples from healthy donors and cancer patients. Clones were sequenced by immunoSEQ multiplex PCR, and TCRdb holds only the in-frame ones, with some missing. Among over 50,000 clones listed, around 96% were seen once. Specimen: blood. The source is a woman aged 18 to 35 in good health.

V and J are TRBV5-6 and TRBJ1-1; D is uncertain. V was trimmed by 0 bases and J by 6 bases, leaving 12 bases between them. Per germline, CDR1 SGHDT and CDR2 YYEEEE. This CDR3 contains 14 residues. In DNA, the CDR3 is TGTGCCAGCAGCTTGGGGACCCTCACGTCTGAAGCTTTCTTT. It is translated as CASSLGTLTSEAFF.

V usage is TRBV19 and J usage is TRBJ1-5, with 7 nucleotides matching TRBD1. CDR1 and CDR2 (germline): LNHDA, SQIVND (reference sequence). V shed 6 bases, J shed 3 bases, and the junction held 5 bases outside the gene matches. The CDR3 is made up of 14 amino acids. The chain's CDR3 is CASSPGQYNQPQHF. In DNA form, the CDR3 reads TGTGCCAGTAGCCCGGGACAGTACAATCAGCCCCAGCATTTT. The full variable domain, with the rest looked up from reference TRBV19 and TRBJ1-5, is DGGITQSPKYLFRKEGQNVTLSCEQNLNHDAMYWYRQDPGQGLRLIYYSQIVNDFQKGDIAEGYSVSREKKESFPLTVTSAQKNPTAFYLCASSPGQYNQPQHFGDGTRLSIL.

This clone came up once. The chain employs TRBV5-1 and TRBJ2-1; 8 bases are a match to TRBD2. This CDR3 spans 15 amino acids. V lost 2 bases, J lost 3 bases, and 4 bases stayed unmatched. Germline loops: CDR1 SGHRS, CDR2 YFSETQ. Here the CDR3 reads CASSLPTSDYNEQFF. The CDR3 DNA reads TGCGCCAGCAGCTTACCGACTAGCGACTACAATGAGCAGTTCTTC.

The CDR3 protein is CASSLGSSSVETQYF. Here the CDR3 DNA reads TGTGCCAGCAGCCTCGGGTCCTCATCGGTAGAGACCCAGTACTTC. The gene calls are TRBV11-2 and TRBJ2-5; no clear D gene. The CDR3 length is 15 residues. With 5 bases removed from V and 4 bases from J, the gap between germline ends came to 17 bases. From germline, CDR1 is SGHAT and CDR2 FQNNGV.

This clone was counted once. The chain employs TRBV15 and TRBJ1-5, with D tentatively TRBD1 (6 bases). V was pared by 2 bases and J by 0 bases, with 17 bases between. The germline V gene encodes CDR1 LNHNV and CDR2 YYDKDF (reference sequence). The CDR3 consists of 18 residues. The CDR3 region is CATSRRGVLPGSNQPQHF. The DNA of the CDR3 is TGTGCCACCAGCAGAAGGGGGGTCCTTCCGGGTAGCAATCAGCCCCAGCATTTT. Full variable domain (missing parts from reference TRBV15 and TRBJ1-5): DAMVIQNPRYQVTQFGKPVTLSCSQTLNHNVMYWYQQKSSQAPKLLFHYYDKDFNNEADTPDNFQSRRPNTSFCFLDIRSPGLGDTAMYLCATSRRGVLPGSNQPQHFGDGTRLSIL.

CDR3 DNA: TGTGCCACCAGCAGATCAGATCAGGAAACCGGGGAGCTGTTTTTT. Its protein product is CATSRSDQETGELFF. The chain links TRBV15 to TRBJ2-2; no reliable D call. The CDR3 totals 15 residues. Germline lookup yields CDR1 LNHNV and CDR2 YYDKDF (reference sequence). V lost 2 bases and J 5 bases, leaving 12 bases between the germline ends.

V and J are TRBV4-1 and TRBJ1-5, with no clear D. The CDR3 covers 17 residues. V lost 0 bases and J lost 4, with 16 bases in between. Looked up from germline, CDR1 is MGHRA and CDR2 is YSYEKL. This CDR3 reads CASSQDRRDVPNQPQHF. The DNA for the CDR3 is TGCGCCAGCAGCCAAGATAGGAGGGATGTCCCTAATCAGCCCCAGCATTTT.

This chain connects TRBV6-5 to TRBJ1-2, with no clear D. The CDR3 totals 12 residues. Germline V gives CDR1 MNHEY, CDR2 SVGAGI. V was pared by 4 bases and J by 2 bases, with 5 bases between. The CDR3 loop reads CASSSKNYGYTF. DNA for the CDR3: TGTGCCAGCAGTTCCAAAAACTATGGCTACACCTTC.

The chain couples TRBV19 to TRBJ2-5, with 7 bases fitting TRBD2. The CDR3 is 16 amino acids. J gave up 4 bases and V 9 bases, and 17 bases lay outside the gene matches. Germline V CDR1 and CDR2: LNHDA, SQIVND (reference sequence). The CDR3: CASGRGPVTGGETQYF. The CDR3 nucleotides read TGTGCCAGCGGAAGAGGACCGGTCACGGGGGGAGAGACCCAGTACTTC. Full variable domain (rest looked up from reference TRBV19 and TRBJ2-5): DGGITQSPKYLFRKEGQNVTLSCEQNLNHDAMYWYRQDPGQGLRLIYYSQIVNDFQKGDIAEGYSVSREKKESFPLTVTSAQKNPTAFYLCASGRGPVTGGETQYFGPGTRLLVL.

The chain is built from TRBV27 and TRBJ1-6; the D is unclear. Per the germline V gene, CDR1 is MNHEY and CDR2 is SMNVEV (reference sequence). Between the trimmed V and J ends, which lost 6 bases and 7 bases, there was a span of 7 bases. The CDR3 spans 12 residues. This CDR3 is CASSQVNSPLHF. The CDR3 DNA follows: TGTGCCAGCAGCCAAGTAAATTCACCCCTCCACTTT.

The chain joins TRBV28 to TRBJ2-6; D is unclear. V lost 2 bases and J lost 0, with 8 bases in between. The germline V gene has CDR1 MDHEN and CDR2 SYDVKM. This CDR3 has 16 residues. The CDR3 is CASSLEWGSGANVLTF. CDR3 nucleotide sequence: TGTGCCAGCAGTTTAGAGTGGGGCTCTGGGGCCAACGTCCTGACTTTC.

The V call is TRBV10-3, the J call TRBJ1-1; D gene ambiguous. Deletions cut 2 bases from V and 1 base from J, with 8 bases between. CDR3 length: 14 amino acids. Germline-derived CDR1 and CDR2 are ENHRY and SYGVKD. The CDR3, as DNA: TGTGCCATCAGTGAGAAGGCCCAGAACACTGAAGCTTTCTTT. This translates into CAISEKAQNTEAFF.

The gene calls are TRBV19 and TRBJ1-1; D is unresolved. Germline CDR1 LNHDA, CDR2 SQIVND (reference sequence). V lost 8 bases to trimming and J lost 0 bases, with 13 bases between them. The CDR3 contains 14 residues. CDR3 DNA: TGTGCCAGTTCCAGAGGTGGTATGAACACTGAAGCTTTCTTT. Its protein product is CASSRGGMNTEAFF. Using reference TRBV19 and TRBJ1-1 for the parts outside the CDR3, the full variable domain is DGGITQSPKYLFRKEGQNVTLSCEQNLNHDAMYWYRQDPGQGLRLIYYSQIVNDFQKGDIAEGYSVSREKKESFPLTVTSAQKNPTAFYLCASSRGGMNTEAFFGQGTRLTVV.

The sample holds a few counts of this clone. This chain links TRBV6-5 with TRBJ1-5; 7 nucleotides agree with TRBD1. CDR3 length equals 14 residues. In germline, CDR1 is MNHEY, CDR2 SVGAGI. The ends lost 7 bases at V and 7 bases at J; junction bases unmatched: 10. CDR3 protein: CASTGDSTWQPQHF. The CDR3 DNA is TGTGCCAGCACCGGGGACAGCACTTGGCAGCCCCAGCATTTT.

The chain carries TRBV6-5 and TRBJ1-2; the D gene is possibly TRBD1 (5 bases). Germline V gives CDR1 MNHEY, CDR2 SVGAGI. The V gene lost 4 bases and the J gene lost 8 bases, with 14 bases spanning the gap. CDR3 length equals 13 residues. This chain's CDR3 is CASSSYRSHGYTF. The DNA for the CDR3 is TGTGCCAGCAGTTCCTACAGGTCCCACGGCTACACCTTC.

The genes are TRBV4-1 and TRBJ2-7, with 7 bases aligning to TRBD1. CDR1 MGHRA and CDR2 YSYEKL come from the germline V gene. The CDR3 is 15 amino acids. V shed 4 bases, J shed 1 base, and the junction held 7 bases outside the gene matches. CDR3 protein: CASSPEGGRSYEQYF. CDR3 in DNA: TGCGCCAGCAGCCCGGAAGGGGGCAGGTCCTACGAGCAGTACTTC.

The V and J genes are TRBV5-1 and TRBJ1-4; possibly TRBD1 for D (5 bases). The ends were cut back, 0 bases at V and 8 bases at J, with 20 bases in the middle. Germline CDR1 is SGHRS and CDR2 is YFSETQ. The CDR3 spans 17 residues. The CDR3 loop is CASSLAGRAIEGEKLFF. CDR3 bases: TGCGCCAGCAGCTTGGCTGGCAGGGCAATTGAAGGAGAAAAACTGTTTTTT.

The genes are TRBV4-1 and TRBJ2-3, with 9 bases aligning to TRBD2. This CDR3 is built from 15 residues. J gave up 10 bases and V 4 bases, and 12 bases lay outside the gene matches. CDR1 MGHRA and CDR2 YSYEKL come from the germline V gene. The CDR3 region is CASSRGLAGGGAQYF. The CDR3 nucleotides are TGCGCCAGCAGCCGAGGACTGGCGGGGGGGGGAGCGCAGTATTTT.

This chain connects TRBV28 to TRBJ1-2; D gene uncertain. The V and J ends lost 2 bases and 7 bases respectively, with 14 bases between them. The CDR3 runs 14 residues. Germline loops: CDR1 MDHEN, CDR2 SYDVKM. The CDR3 protein is CASSLPPRGSGYTF. The DNA for the CDR3 is TGTGCCAGCAGTTTACCCCCCCGGGGTTCTGGCTACACCTTC.

This chain links TRBV19 with TRBJ2-1; D not resolved. Trimming shortened V by 8 bases and J by 2 bases, and 13 bases separated the two germline ends. CDR1 LNHDA and CDR2 SQIVND come from the germline V gene (reference sequence). CDR3 size: 14 residues. CDR3 coding DNA: TGTGCCAGTCGCCCACAATTAACCTACAATGAGCAGTTCTTC. Amino acid sequence: CASRPQLTYNEQFF.

The chain joins TRBV6-5 to TRBJ2-7, with 9 positions matching TRBD2. CDR3 length equals 15 residues. Losses at the gene ends were 5 bases for V and 3 bases for J; bases not matched to a gene: 8. CDR1 is MNHEY and CDR2 is SVGAGI in the germline V gene. The CDR3 sequence: CASSRYSGGLYEQYF. The CDR3 coding sequence is TGTGCCAGCAGTAGATACAGCGGGGGGCTCTACGAGCAGTACTTC.

This clone was seen once. The rearrangement uses TRBV5-6 and TRBJ2-5; possible D gene TRBD1, 5 bases. Trimming left V 0 bases short and J 1 base short, with 10 bases between. The V gene's germline CDR1 is SGHDT and CDR2 YYEEEE. The CDR3 spans 15 residues. CDR3 bases: TGTGCCAGCAGCTTGGGCAGGGCCGCCCAAGAGACCCAGTACTTC. Protein: CASSLGRAAQETQYF. Full variable domain (missing parts from reference TRBV5-6 and TRBJ2-5): DAGVTQSPTHLIKTRGQQVTLRCSPKSGHDTVSWYQQALGQGPQFIFQYYEEEERQRGNFPDRFSGHQFPNYSSELNVNALLLGDSALYLCASSLGRAAQETQYFGPGTRLLVL.